A selection of T cell receptor beta chains follows, all from one sample in a study of regulatory and conventional T cells in RAG deficiency. Sequencing was performed with immunoSEQ multiplex PCR; in TCRdb, only in-frame clones are kept and a portion is missing. The sample carries about 8,500 clones, 80% recorded once. Another study also made use of these data, one on regulatory T cells.

The material sequenced was CD8+ T cells sorted from blood. The receptors stem from a human donor in good health. Both conserved end residues are part of each CDR3. Each record gives: V gene, D gene, J gene, clone size, CDR3 protein, CDR3 DNA. A D gene is named only where the DNA matches it firmly. Not every row has a clone size; where given, it reads once, few, many or a size class.

V: TRBV6-5; D: NA; J: TRBJ2-4; size: once; CDR3: CASSYSGAKNIQYF; DNA: TGTGCCAGCAGCTACAGCGGGGCCAAAAACATTCAGTACTTC
V: TRBV9; D: NA; J: TRBJ1-5; size: NA; CDR3: CASSGEGFQPQHF; DNA: TGTGCCAGCAGCGGAGAGGGTTTTCAGCCCCAGCATTTT
V: TRBV6-1; D: TRBD1; J: TRBJ1-1; size: NA; CDR3: CASSDWDRATEAFF; DNA: TGTGCCAGCAGTGACTGGGACAGGGCGACTGAAGCTTTCTTT
V: TRBV6-4; D: NA; J: TRBJ2-2; size: NA; CDR3: CASSGGDTGELFF; DNA: TGTGCCAGCAGTGGCGGGGACACCGGGGAGCTGTTTTTT
V: TRBV7-9; D: NA; J: TRBJ1-2; size: NA; CDR3: CASSEAGRVTTGYTF; DNA: TGTGCCAGCAGCGAAGCAGGGCGTGTAACGACCGGCTACACCTTC
V: TRBV18; D: NA; J: TRBJ1-4; size: NA; CDR3: CASSPRGGEKLFF; DNA: TGTGCCAGCTCACCAAGGGGAGGTGAAAAACTGTTTTTT
V: TRBV4-1; D: NA; J: TRBJ2-5; size: NA; CDR3: CASSQADLGETQYF; DNA: TGCGCCAGCAGCCAAGCCGACTTAGGAGAGACCCAGTACTTC
V: TRBV7-9; D: NA; J: TRBJ1-1; size: NA; CDR3: CASSPPGGVYNTEAFF; DNA: TGTGCCAGCAGCCCCCCCGGGGGTGTTTATAACACTGAAGCTTTCTTT
V: TRBV4-2; D: TRBD1; J: TRBJ2-2; size: NA; CDR3: CASSEEGGRTGELFF; DNA: TGTGCCAGCAGCGAAGAAGGGGGCCGCACCGGGGAGCTGTTTTTT
V: TRBV27; D: TRBD2; J: TRBJ2-5; size: NA; CDR3: CASSLLGTSGRGGQETQYF; DNA: TGTGCCAGCAGTTTACTTGGGACTAGCGGGAGGGGCGGCCAAGAGACCCAGTACTTC
V: TRBV6-5; D: TRBD2; J: TRBJ2-7; size: NA; CDR3: CASSYGLAGSYEQYF; DNA: TGTGCCAGCAGTTACGGTCTAGCGGGGTCCTACGAGCAGTACTTC
V: TRBV5-6; D: NA; J: TRBJ1-2; size: NA; CDR3: CASIQRPDNYGYTF; DNA: TGTGCCAGCATTCAGCGGCCTGACAACTATGGCTACACCTTC
V: TRBV7-2; D: TRBD1; J: TRBJ1-2; size: NA; CDR3: CASSLIGEGAGDGYTF; DNA: TGTGCCAGCAGCTTAATCGGGGAGGGGGCAGGAGATGGCTACACCTTC
V: TRBV7-9; D: TRBD2; J: TRBJ2-1; size: NA; CDR3: CASSFPTSGTDEQFF; DNA: TGTGCCAGCAGCTTCCCGACTAGCGGGACGGATGAGCAGTTCTTC
V: TRBV4-1; D: NA; J: TRBJ2-6; size: NA; CDR3: CASRRSHSLSSGANVLTF; DNA: TGCGCCAGCAGGCGCTCGCACAGCTTAAGCTCTGGGGCCAACGTCCTGACTTTC
V: TRBV7-9; D: NA; J: TRBJ1-3; size: NA; CDR3: CASSPTLKGEVGYTIYF; DNA: TGTGCCAGCAGCCCTACACTTAAAGGAGAAGTCGGATACACCATATATTTT
V: TRBV7-9; D: TRBD1; J: TRBJ2-2; size: NA; CDR3: CASSLSFGDRGLSGELFF; DNA: TGTGCCAGCAGCTTATCCTTTGGGGACAGGGGGCTGAGCGGGGAGCTGTTTTTT
V: TRBV7-9; D: NA; J: TRBJ1-1; size: once; CDR3: CASSGPIGWDTEAFF; DNA: TGTGCCAGCAGCGGCCCCATCGGGTGGGACACTGAAGCTTTCTTT
V: TRBV9; D: TRBD2; J: TRBJ2-1; size: NA; CDR3: CASSVTSGYNEQFF; DNA: TGTGCCAGCAGCGTAACTAGCGGTTACAATGAGCAGTTCTTC
V: TRBV6-1; D: NA; J: TRBJ1-5; size: NA; CDR3: CASSEGDSNQPQHF; DNA: TGTGCCAGCAGTGAAGGAGATAGCAATCAGCCCCAGCATTTT
V: TRBV13; D: NA; J: TRBJ2-3; size: NA; CDR3: CASSTWGGDTDTQYF; DNA: TGTGCCAGCAGCACGTGGGGCGGAGACACAGATACGCAGTATTTT
V: TRBV5-4; D: NA; J: TRBJ1-3; size: NA; CDR3: CASRAGPGSGNTIYF; DNA: TGTGCCAGCAGGGCAGGGCCAGGCTCTGGAAACACCATATATTTT
V: TRBV5-1; D: NA; J: TRBJ2-2; size: NA; CDR3: CASSLDGELFF; DNA: TGCGCCAGCAGCCTAGACGGGGAGCTGTTTTTT
V: TRBV6-1; D: NA; J: TRBJ1-4; size: few; CDR3: CASSEAPGPTNEKLFF; DNA: TGTGCCAGCAGTGAAGCGCCGGGACCGACTAATGAAAAACTGTTTTTT
V: TRBV11-2; D: NA; J: TRBJ1-1; size: NA; CDR3: CASSLDWGTEAFF; DNA: TGTGCCAGCAGCCTAGACTGGGGCACTGAAGCTTTCTTT
V: TRBV2; D: NA; J: TRBJ2-2; size: NA; CDR3: CASMGAAGELFF; DNA: TGTGCCAGCATGGGGGCCGCCGGGGAGCTGTTTTTT
V: TRBV7-9; D: NA; J: TRBJ1-2; size: NA; CDR3: CASSLSDWRDGYTF; DNA: TGTGCCAGCAGCCTTTCTGACTGGCGAGATGGCTACACCTTC
V: TRBV7-3; D: NA; J: TRBJ1-1; size: NA; CDR3: CASSFRTQTEAFF; DNA: TGTGCCAGCAGCTTCCGGACGCAAACGGAGGCTTTCTTT
V: TRBV13; D: NA; J: TRBJ1-2; size: NA; CDR3: CASSLGGITNYGYTF; DNA: TGTGCCAGCAGCTTAGGTGGAATAACTAACTATGGCTACACCTTC
V: TRBV7-8; D: NA; J: TRBJ2-5; size: NA; CDR3: CASSLAAGLGEQYF; DNA: TGTGCCAGCAGCTTGGCGGCTGGGCTGGGGGAGCAGTACTTC
V: TRBV21-1; D: NA; J: TRBJ2-4; size: NA; CDR3: CASSNMGKGGKNIQYF; DNA: TGTGCCAGCAGCAATATGGGGAAGGGGGGCAAAAACATTCAGTACTTC
V: TRBV13; D: NA; J: TRBJ2-1; size: NA; CDR3: CASSLGRGPGGQFF; DNA: TGTGCCAGCAGCTTAGGACGGGGACCTGGTGGGCAGTTCTTC